A selection of T cell receptor beta chains follows, all from one sample in a study of identical twins. Via MiXCR, TCRdb re-called the 5' RACE reads, giving one row per CDR3 protein. The sample holds approximately 1.8 million distinct CDR3 sequences; around 33% are singletons and the top ten take more than 0.25%. The sequenced material came from cord blood. The receptors come from a newborn girl in good health. The CDR3 runs from the conserved cysteine through the conserved F or W. The D gene is left open where the match is weak. Clone size is shown for a subset of rows, as once, few, many or a class of expanded clone.

j_call: TRBJ1-1; v_call: TRBV3-1; d_call: .; cdr3_length: 15; clone_size: few; cdr3_nt: TGTGCCAGCAGCCAAGGGCAGCTGGAAAACACTGAAGCTTTCTTT; cdr3_aa: CASSQGQLENTEAFF
j_call: TRBJ1-2; v_call: TRBV4-1; d_call: .; cdr3_length: 17; clone_size: .; cdr3_nt: TGCGCCAGCAGCCAACGGGGGCAGAGAGGCAGGGCCTATGGCTACACCTTC; cdr3_aa: CASSQRGQRGRAYGYTF
j_call: TRBJ1-4; v_call: TRBV5-1; d_call: .; cdr3_length: 15; clone_size: .; cdr3_nt: TGCGCCAGCAATCAACTCGGGGCAACTAATGAAAAACTGTTTTTT; cdr3_aa: CASNQLGATNEKLFF
j_call: TRBJ2-7; v_call: TRBV20-1; d_call: TRBD2; cdr3_length: 13; clone_size: few; cdr3_nt: TGCAGTGTTCTTAGCGGGAGTTCCTACGAGCAGTACTTC; cdr3_aa: CSVLSGSSYEQYF
j_call: TRBJ2-4; v_call: TRBV3-1; d_call: .; cdr3_length: 15; clone_size: few; cdr3_nt: TGTGCCAGCAGCCAAGAGGGGGTTTTTAAAAACATTCAGTACTTC; cdr3_aa: CASSQEGVFKNIQYF
j_call: TRBJ2-3; v_call: TRBV28; d_call: .; cdr3_length: 17; clone_size: .; cdr3_nt: TGTGCCAGCAGTTCCGCCAGACTGACAGGTCCCACAGATACGCAGTATTTT; cdr3_aa: CASSSARLTGPTDTQYF
j_call: TRBJ2-1; v_call: TRBV3-1; d_call: .; cdr3_length: 17; clone_size: few; cdr3_nt: TGTGCCAGCAGCCAAGATCATGTTCTAACTTCCTACAATGAGCAGTTCTTC; cdr3_aa: CASSQDHVLTSYNEQFF
j_call: TRBJ1-5; v_call: TRBV7-2; d_call: .; cdr3_length: 15; clone_size: few; cdr3_nt: TGTGCCAGCAGCTTATGGGGGGACCTCAATCAGCCCCAGCATTTT; cdr3_aa: CASSLWGDLNQPQHF
j_call: TRBJ2-7; v_call: TRBV2; d_call: TRBD1; cdr3_length: 15; clone_size: .; cdr3_nt: TGTGCCAGCAGTGAAAGGACAGGGCCTACCTACGAGCAGTACTTC; cdr3_aa: CASSERTGPTYEQYF
j_call: TRBJ1-5; v_call: TRBV5-1; d_call: .; cdr3_length: 16; clone_size: .; cdr3_nt: TGCGCCAGCAGCTTGGCGCCGAGGGATAGCAATCAGCCCCAGCATTTT; cdr3_aa: CASSLAPRDSNQPQHF
j_call: TRBJ1-1; v_call: TRBV6-1; d_call: .; cdr3_length: 13; clone_size: few; cdr3_nt: TGTGCCAGCAGTGACTGGAGAAACACTGAAGCTTTCTTT; cdr3_aa: CASSDWRNTEAFF
j_call: TRBJ2-1; v_call: TRBV15; d_call: .; cdr3_length: 11; clone_size: few; cdr3_nt: TGTGCCACCAGCAGAGTCAATGAGCAGTTCTTC; cdr3_aa: CATSRVNEQFF
j_call: TRBJ1-4; v_call: TRBV3-1; d_call: TRBD1; cdr3_length: 15; clone_size: few; cdr3_nt: TGTGCCAGCAGCCCACAGGGGGTTGGGGATGAAAAACTGTTTTTT; cdr3_aa: CASSPQGVGDEKLFF
j_call: TRBJ2-7; v_call: TRBV4-2; d_call: TRBD1; cdr3_length: 12; clone_size: few; cdr3_nt: TGTGCCAGCGGTGGACAGGGACTCGAGCAGTACTTC; cdr3_aa: CASGGQGLEQYF
j_call: TRBJ2-1; v_call: TRBV7-2; d_call: TRBD2; cdr3_length: 17; clone_size: few; cdr3_nt: TGTGCCAGCAACCCGGGACTAGCGGGAGTAGGTTACAATGAGCAGTTCTTC; cdr3_aa: CASNPGLAGVGYNEQFF
j_call: TRBJ2-3; v_call: TRBV4-1; d_call: TRBD2; cdr3_length: 14; clone_size: few; cdr3_nt: TGCGCCAGCAGCCAAGGGGGACTATTAGATACGCAGTATTTT; cdr3_aa: CASSQGGLLDTQYF
j_call: TRBJ2-3; v_call: TRBV5-1; d_call: TRBD2; cdr3_length: 15; clone_size: many; cdr3_nt: TGCGCCAGCAGCATATCTAGCGGTTCCACAGATACGCAGTATTTT; cdr3_aa: CASSISSGSTDTQYF
j_call: TRBJ1-4; v_call: TRBV11-2; d_call: .; cdr3_length: 14; clone_size: .; cdr3_nt: TGTGCCAGCAGCCCTCAGGGCATAAATGAAAAACTGTTTTTT; cdr3_aa: CASSPQGINEKLFF
j_call: TRBJ1-4; v_call: TRBV20-1; d_call: .; cdr3_length: 12; clone_size: .; cdr3_nt: TGCAGTGCTAGAATTGATAATGAAAAACTGTTTTTT; cdr3_aa: CSARIDNEKLFF
j_call: TRBJ2-6; v_call: TRBV7-2; d_call: TRBD1; cdr3_length: 18; clone_size: few; cdr3_nt: TGTGCCAGCAGCTTAGCCGGGACAGGTTCCTCTGGGGCCAACGTCCTGACTTTC; cdr3_aa: CASSLAGTGSSGANVLTF
j_call: TRBJ2-3; v_call: TRBV7-2; d_call: .; cdr3_length: 13; clone_size: many; cdr3_nt: TGTGCCAGCAGCTTAAGGGAAGCAGATACGCAGTATTTT; cdr3_aa: CASSLREADTQYF
j_call: TRBJ2-7; v_call: TRBV6-5; d_call: TRBD2; cdr3_length: 13; clone_size: few; cdr3_nt: TGTGCCGGCAGTGGGACTAGCGGCTACGAGCAGTACTTC; cdr3_aa: CAGSGTSGYEQYF
j_call: TRBJ2-1; v_call: TRBV2; d_call: .; cdr3_length: 10; clone_size: .; cdr3_nt: TGTGCCAGCAGTGGTCTAGAGCAGTTCTTC; cdr3_aa: CASSGLEQFF
j_call: TRBJ2-2; v_call: TRBV10-3; d_call: TRBD2; cdr3_length: 20; clone_size: few; cdr3_nt: TGTGCCATCAGTGAGTTGGGGACTAGCGGGAGAGGTCGGAACACCGGGGAGCTGTTTTTT; cdr3_aa: CAISELGTSGRGRNTGELFF
j_call: TRBJ2-3; v_call: TRBV6-5; d_call: TRBD2; cdr3_length: 14; clone_size: .; cdr3_nt: TGTGCCAGCAGGGGAGGGAGGAGCACAGATACGCAGTATTTT; cdr3_aa: CASRGGRSTDTQYF
j_call: TRBJ1-2; v_call: TRBV12-3/TRBV12-4; d_call: TRBD1; cdr3_length: 13; clone_size: .; cdr3_nt: TGTGTCAGCAGCCCCGGGACAGGGGGTCACTACACCTTC; cdr3_aa: CVSSPGTGGHYTF
j_call: TRBJ2-7; v_call: TRBV28; d_call: TRBD1; cdr3_length: 15; clone_size: few; cdr3_nt: TGTGCCAGCAGTGCCGCCGGGACAGGGGGCTACGAGCAGTACTTC; cdr3_aa: CASSAAGTGGYEQYF
j_call: TRBJ1-6; v_call: TRBV20-1; d_call: TRBD1; cdr3_length: 17; clone_size: .; cdr3_nt: TGCAGTGCTCTACTGACAGGGCAATTGTCCTATAATTCACCCCTCCACTTT; cdr3_aa: CSALLTGQLSYNSPLHF
j_call: TRBJ2-5; v_call: TRBV15; d_call: .; cdr3_length: 13; clone_size: few; cdr3_nt: TGTGCCACCAGCAGAGATCCGGGGGCAGGGGGGTACTTC; cdr3_aa: CATSRDPGAGGYF
j_call: TRBJ2-7; v_call: TRBV28; d_call: TRBD2; cdr3_length: 15; clone_size: few; cdr3_nt: TGTGCCAGCACCATAGCGGGAGGCTCAAACTACGAGCAGTACTTC; cdr3_aa: CASTIAGGSNYEQYF
j_call: TRBJ2-3; v_call: TRBV3-1; d_call: TRBD2; cdr3_length: 15; clone_size: few; cdr3_nt: TGTGCCAGCAGTCGACTAGCGGGGGGGAAAGATACGCAGTATTTT; cdr3_aa: CASSRLAGGKDTQYF
j_call: TRBJ1-6; v_call: TRBV10-2; d_call: .; cdr3_length: 15; clone_size: .; cdr3_nt: TGCGCCAGCAGTAGGCCCGGGTCCGATAATTCACCCCCCCACTTT; cdr3_aa: CASSRPGSDNSPPHF
j_call: TRBJ1-1; v_call: TRBV7-9; d_call: TRBD1; cdr3_length: 14; clone_size: few; cdr3_nt: TGTGCCAGCAGCTTTGAGACAGGGGGGACTGAAGCTTTCTTT; cdr3_aa: CASSFETGGTEAFF
j_call: TRBJ2-1; v_call: TRBV24-1; d_call: TRBD1; cdr3_length: 14; clone_size: .; cdr3_nt: TGTGCCACCAGTAGACAGGGGGGAAACAATGAGCGGTTCTTC; cdr3_aa: CATSRQGGNNERFF
j_call: TRBJ1-1; v_call: TRBV2; d_call: .; cdr3_length: 14; clone_size: .; cdr3_nt: TGTGCCAGCAGTCCCGGGACCAGGAACATTGAAGCTTTCTTT; cdr3_aa: CASSPGTRNIEAFF
j_call: TRBJ2-5; v_call: TRBV6-5; d_call: .; cdr3_length: 13; clone_size: few; cdr3_nt: TGTGCCAGCAGTTACCCCTCAGTCGGAGAGCAGTACTTC; cdr3_aa: CASSYPSVGEQYF
j_call: TRBJ2-3; v_call: TRBV25-1; d_call: TRBD2; cdr3_length: 16; clone_size: .; cdr3_nt: TGTGCCAGCAGTCCTCCCGGGGGACTAGAGGCAGATACGCAGTATTTT; cdr3_aa: CASSPPGGLEADTQYF
j_call: TRBJ2-1; v_call: TRBV9; d_call: TRBD2; cdr3_length: 16; clone_size: .; cdr3_nt: TGTGCCAGCAGCGTCTTTCCAGGACTAGCGGGCAATGAGCAGTTCTTC; cdr3_aa: CASSVFPGLAGNEQFF
j_call: TRBJ2-7; v_call: TRBV29-1; d_call: TRBD2; cdr3_length: 16; clone_size: .; cdr3_nt: TGCAGCGTTGAAGAACGGCGGGGGGGACGATACAATGAGCAGTACTTC; cdr3_aa: CSVEERRGGRYNEQYF
j_call: TRBJ2-3; v_call: TRBV20-1; d_call: TRBD2; cdr3_length: 16; clone_size: few; cdr3_nt: TGCAGTGCACCAGCCGGGACTAGCGCAAGCACAGATACGCAGTATTTT; cdr3_aa: CSAPAGTSASTDTQYF
j_call: TRBJ2-3; v_call: TRBV9; d_call: .; cdr3_length: 15; clone_size: .; cdr3_nt: TGTGCCAGCAGTCCCCTCTTAGGGGGCACAGATACGCAGTATTTT; cdr3_aa: CASSPLLGGTDTQYF
j_call: TRBJ1-1; v_call: TRBV3-1; d_call: .; cdr3_length: 12; clone_size: few; cdr3_nt: TGTGCCAGCAGCCCTGGGGACAAAAAAGCTTTCTTT; cdr3_aa: CASSPGDKKAFF
j_call: TRBJ2-3; v_call: TRBV5-4; d_call: .; cdr3_length: 15; clone_size: few; cdr3_nt: TGTGCCAGCAGCTGGGACCTTACTAGGGCAGATACGCAGTATTTT; cdr3_aa: CASSWDLTRADTQYF
j_call: TRBJ1-2; v_call: TRBV20-1; d_call: .; cdr3_length: 10; clone_size: few; cdr3_nt: TGCAGTGCTAGTGGAAATGGCTACACCTTC; cdr3_aa: CSASGNGYTF
j_call: TRBJ2-1; v_call: TRBV10-2; d_call: TRBD2; cdr3_length: 17; clone_size: .; cdr3_nt: TGCGCCAGCATAGGGTCACTAGCGGATAACTCCTACAATGAGCAGTTCTTC; cdr3_aa: CASIGSLADNSYNEQFF
j_call: TRBJ2-3; v_call: TRBV24-1; d_call: .; cdr3_length: 15; clone_size: .; cdr3_nt: TGTGCCACCAGTGACCAGACTCAACCCTGGGATACGCAGTATTTT; cdr3_aa: CATSDQTQPWDTQYF
j_call: TRBJ2-1; v_call: TRBV4-2; d_call: TRBD2; cdr3_length: 16; clone_size: .; cdr3_nt: TGTGCCAGCAGCCAGGACCAGCGGGGGGTTTACAATGAGCAGTTCTTC; cdr3_aa: CASSQDQRGVYNEQFF
j_call: TRBJ2-7; v_call: TRBV3-1; d_call: TRBD2; cdr3_length: 13; clone_size: many; cdr3_nt: TGTGCCAGCAGCCAAGCTAGCGGCTACGAGCAGTACTTC; cdr3_aa: CASSQASGYEQYF
j_call: TRBJ2-7; v_call: TRBV5-1; d_call: TRBD1; cdr3_length: 15; clone_size: few; cdr3_nt: TGCGCCAGCAGCTTACGACAGGGGATCCGCTACGAGCAGTACTTC; cdr3_aa: CASSLRQGIRYEQYF
j_call: TRBJ2-3; v_call: TRBV5-6; d_call: TRBD2; cdr3_length: 15; clone_size: few; cdr3_nt: TGTGCCAGCAGCTTGCCTAGCGGGGTCACAGATACGCAGTATTTT; cdr3_aa: CASSLPSGVTDTQYF
j_call: TRBJ2-4; v_call: TRBV12-3/TRBV12-4; d_call: .; cdr3_length: 15; clone_size: many; cdr3_nt: TGTGCCAGCACCGAAACAGGACTAGCCAAAAACATTCAGTACTTC; cdr3_aa: CASTETGLAKNIQYF
j_call: TRBJ1-2; v_call: TRBV13; d_call: TRBD1; cdr3_length: 16; clone_size: .; cdr3_nt: TGTGCCAGCAGACGCGGGCTAAACAGGGGTTTCTATGGCTACACCTTC; cdr3_aa: CASRRGLNRGFYGYTF
j_call: TRBJ1-2; v_call: TRBV7-2; d_call: .; cdr3_length: 14; clone_size: .; cdr3_nt: TGTGCCAGCAGCTCTTATACAGGGAACTATGGCTACACCTTC; cdr3_aa: CASSSYTGNYGYTF
j_call: TRBJ1-2; v_call: TRBV5-1; d_call: .; cdr3_length: 16; clone_size: .; cdr3_nt: TGCGCCAGCAGCTTGCGGCAGGGAACCCTTCGCTATGGCTACACCTTC; cdr3_aa: CASSLRQGTLRYGYTF
j_call: TRBJ2-3; v_call: TRBV5-1; d_call: TRBD2; cdr3_length: 14; clone_size: .; cdr3_nt: TGCGCCAGCAGCTTGCGCAGCGGGAGCGATACGCAGTATTTT; cdr3_aa: CASSLRSGSDTQYF
j_call: TRBJ2-5; v_call: TRBV5-1; d_call: .; cdr3_length: 15; clone_size: few; cdr3_nt: TGCGCCAGCAGCTTGGAGGCTAGAGTGGAAGAGACCCAGTACTTC; cdr3_aa: CASSLEARVEETQYF
j_call: TRBJ2-3; v_call: TRBV3-1; d_call: .; cdr3_length: 15; clone_size: .; cdr3_nt: TGTGCCAGCAGCCAATCAGGACGCTACACAGATACGCAGTATTTT; cdr3_aa: CASSQSGRYTDTQYF
j_call: TRBJ2-1; v_call: TRBV6-5; d_call: .; cdr3_length: 12; clone_size: many; cdr3_nt: TGTGCCAGCAGTTACAATTACAATGAGCAGTTCTTC; cdr3_aa: CASSYNYNEQFF
j_call: TRBJ1-2; v_call: TRBV29-1; d_call: .; cdr3_length: 12; clone_size: many; cdr3_nt: TGCAGCGCGGGTAGCGGCAGCTATGGCTACACCTTC; cdr3_aa: CSAGSGSYGYTF